The following is a T cell receptor beta chain sequence with its context. Measured with immunoSEQ multiplex PCR; TCRdb has only the in-frame clones, and not every one. This table has around 140,000 clones, around 93% appearing once. This entry is derived from a study of control samples from healthy donors and cancer patients. The CDR3 is 16 residues long. Germline V gene data show CDR1 as LNHDA and CDR2 as SQIVND (reference sequence). Trimming left V 3 bases short and J 6 bases short, with 20 bases between. The TCR sequence derives from a woman between 50 and 59 years old in good health. This chain connects TRBV19 to TRBJ1-2, with D uncertain. The sample consisted of blood. CDR3 in DNA: TGTGCCAGTAGTATTCGAACCCTTTTGACCGACAATGGCTACACCTTC. Encoded protein: CASSIRTLLTDNGYTF.